This TCR beta chain came from a study of Graves' ophthalmopathy and Graves' hyperthyroidism. This clonotype was observed at least ten times. CDR3 regions of TCR beta were amplified from RNA transcripts. HTBI primers primed a first-round RT-PCR, and a second-round multiplex PCR followed. TCRdb re-analysed the multiplex PCR reads in MiXCR, keeping a single row per CDR3 protein. The top ten hold 7% of the sample, which has about 380,000 distinct CDR3 sequences, 15% seen once. What supplied the PBMCs was roughly 10 ml of fresh peripheral blood. Sequencing was done on a sample of peripheral blood. The sequence was obtained from a woman under 30 with stable Graves' hyperthyroidism.

The CDR3 DNA is TGTGCCAGCAGCGGATTCAGGGGGGGTGAAGCTTTCTTT. Translation: CASSGFRGGEAFF. The rearrangement joins TRBV9 to TRBJ1-1; 7 positions match TRBD1. Germline V gene sequence: CDR1 SGDLS, CDR2 YYNGEE. This CDR3 is built from 13 residues. Trimming took 3 bases from V and 7 from J; bases not matched to a gene: 6.